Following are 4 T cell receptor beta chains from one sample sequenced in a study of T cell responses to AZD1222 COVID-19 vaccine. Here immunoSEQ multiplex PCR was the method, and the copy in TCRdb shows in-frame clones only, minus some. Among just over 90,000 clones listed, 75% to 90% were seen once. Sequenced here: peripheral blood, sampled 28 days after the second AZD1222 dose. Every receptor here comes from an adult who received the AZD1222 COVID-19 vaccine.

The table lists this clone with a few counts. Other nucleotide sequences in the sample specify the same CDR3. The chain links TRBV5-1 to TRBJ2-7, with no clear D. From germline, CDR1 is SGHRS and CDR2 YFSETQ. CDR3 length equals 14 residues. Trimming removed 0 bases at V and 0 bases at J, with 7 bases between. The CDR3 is CASSLEGSSYEQYF. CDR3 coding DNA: TGCGCCAGCAGCTTGGAGGGTAGCTCCTACGAGCAGTACTTC.

CDR3 in amino acids: CASSLTLVDTESYTF. The DNA of the CDR3 is TGTGCCAGCAGCTTAACCCTCGTGGATACAGAGAGCTACACCTTC. The rearrangement joins TRBV7-3 to TRBJ1-2; D gene uncertain. Trimming removed 0 bases from V and 9 bases from J, with 17 bases in between. This CDR3 has 15 residues. CDR1 is SGHTA and CDR2 is FQGTGA in the germline V gene.

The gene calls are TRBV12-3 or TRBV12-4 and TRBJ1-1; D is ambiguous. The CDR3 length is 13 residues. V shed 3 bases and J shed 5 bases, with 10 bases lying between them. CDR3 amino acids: CASSFTERTEAFF. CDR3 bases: TGTGCCAGCAGTTTTACGGAACGAACTGAAGCTTTCTTT.

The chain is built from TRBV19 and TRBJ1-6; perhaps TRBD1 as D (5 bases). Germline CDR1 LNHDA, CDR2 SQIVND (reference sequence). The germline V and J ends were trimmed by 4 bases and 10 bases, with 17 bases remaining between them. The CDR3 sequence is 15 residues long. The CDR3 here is CASSTGGGISSPLHF. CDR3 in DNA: TGTGCCAGTAGTACCGGTGGGGGGATATCGTCACCCCTCCACTTT.